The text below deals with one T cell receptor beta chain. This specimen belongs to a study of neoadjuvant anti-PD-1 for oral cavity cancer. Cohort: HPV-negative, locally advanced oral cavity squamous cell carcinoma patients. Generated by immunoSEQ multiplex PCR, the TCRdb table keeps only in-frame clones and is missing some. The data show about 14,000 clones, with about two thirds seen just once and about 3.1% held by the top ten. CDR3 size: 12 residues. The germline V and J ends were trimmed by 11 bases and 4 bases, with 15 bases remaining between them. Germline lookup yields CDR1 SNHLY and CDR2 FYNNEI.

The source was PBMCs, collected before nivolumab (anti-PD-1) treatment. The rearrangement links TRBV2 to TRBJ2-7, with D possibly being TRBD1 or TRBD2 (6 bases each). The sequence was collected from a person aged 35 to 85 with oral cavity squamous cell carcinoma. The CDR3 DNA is TGTGCCGCAGGGGCGCGGGGATACGAGCAGTACTTC. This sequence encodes CAAGARGYEQYF.